This entry lists 4 T cell receptor beta chains sequenced from one sample in a study of blood T cell repertoires in COVID-19. Produced via immunoSEQ multiplex PCR; TCRdb's table is partial and in-frame only. The table records around 200,000 clones, roughly 89% of them present only once. Sequencing was done on a sample of peripheral blood. These receptors originate from a man over 45 with acute or convalescent COVID-19.

The chain is built from TRBV29-1 and TRBJ2-1, with TRBD2 matching 7 bases. The CDR3 sequence is 14 residues long. In germline, CDR1 is SQVTM, CDR2 ANQGSEA. Trimming removed 3 bases from V and 4 bases from J; junction bases left unmatched: 6. The CDR3 loop reads CSVDEGGGYNEQFF. CDR3 nucleotide sequence: TGCAGCGTTGACGAGGGCGGGGGATACAATGAGCAGTTCTTC.

The V and J genes are TRBV13 and TRBJ1-1; D unclear. The germline V gene has CDR1 PRHDT and CDR2 FYEKMQ (reference sequence). V shed 1 base and J shed 4 bases, with 13 bases lying between them. The CDR3 totals 15 residues. The CDR3 nucleotides are TGTGCCAGCAGCTTAGTAGTGGGCGCAGGCACTGAAGCTTTCTTT. Translated: CASSLVVGAGTEAFF.

The CDR3 protein is CASSLSPDSKAFF. The CDR3, as DNA: TGTGCCAGCAGTTTGTCACCGGACAGTAAGGCTTTCTTT. This chain joins TRBV28 and TRBJ1-1; D perhaps matches TRBD1 (6 bases). The CDR3 sequence is 13 residues long. Germline CDR1 and CDR2: MDHEN and SYDVKM. The V end was cut by 3 bases, the J end by 11 bases, with 16 bases between.

CDR3 nucleotides: TGTGCCAGCAGCAGTCGCGGGAGTAGAGAGACCCAGTACTTC. Translation: CASSSRGSRETQYF. This rearrangement joins TRBV9 to TRBJ2-5, with 7 bases matching TRBD2. The CDR3 contains 14 residues. Losses at the gene ends were 4 bases for V and 4 bases for J; bases not matched to a gene: 7. Germline V CDR1 and CDR2: SGDLS, YYNGEE. The full variable domain, its missing parts supplied by reference TRBV9 and TRBJ2-5, is DSGVTQTPKHLITATGQRVTLRCSPRSGDLSVYWYQQSLDQGLQFLIQYYNGEERAKGNILERFSAQQFPDLHSELNLSSLELGDSALYFCASSSRGSRETQYFGPGTRLLVL.